This is a list of T cell receptor beta chains from one sample in a study. TCRdb analysed the 5' RACE reads with MiXCR anew, one entry per CDR3 protein. The sample shows about 57,000 distinct CDR3 sequences, roughly 28% of them seen only once. Input material: tumor-infiltrating Tregs sorted from the breast tumor. The source of these receptors is a female donor with breast cancer. CDR3s include the opening cysteine and the closing phenylalanine or tryptophan. The order of the fields is V gene, clone size, D gene, J gene, CDR3 length, CDR3 protein, CDR3 DNA. The D gene is left open where the match is weak. Rows give clone size only sometimes, using once, few, many, or a class for an expanded clone.

v_call: TRBV7-9
clone_size: .
d_call: TRBD1
j_call: TRBJ1-1
cdr3_length: 14
cdr3_aa: CASSRNPSGQEAFF
cdr3_nt: TGTGCCAGCAGCCGAAACCCCTCGGGACAGGAAGCTTTCTTT

v_call: TRBV5-1
clone_size: few
d_call: .
j_call: TRBJ2-7
cdr3_length: 15
cdr3_aa: CASSLVDRYSYEQYF
cdr3_nt: TGCGCCAGCAGCTTGGTAGACAGGTACTCCTACGAGCAGTACTTC

v_call: TRBV9
clone_size: .
d_call: TRBD2
j_call: TRBJ2-3
cdr3_length: 15
cdr3_aa: CAGSVAGGYTDTQYF
cdr3_nt: TGTGCCGGCAGCGTAGCGGGAGGATATACAGATACGCAGTATTTT

v_call: TRBV6-2/TRBV6-3
clone_size: .
d_call: .
j_call: TRBJ1-1
cdr3_length: 16
cdr3_aa: CASSNFPARMNAEAFF
cdr3_nt: TGTGCCAGCAGTAACTTTCCAGCCAGAATGAACGCTGAAGCTTTCTTT

v_call: TRBV29-1
clone_size: .
d_call: .
j_call: TRBJ2-2
cdr3_length: 14
cdr3_aa: CSVARGAGTGELFF
cdr3_nt: TGCAGCGTTGCTCGGGGGGCGGGCACCGGGGAGCTGTTTTTT

v_call: TRBV18
clone_size: .
d_call: .
j_call: TRBJ1-2
cdr3_length: 14
cdr3_aa: CASSSAGNYYGYTF
cdr3_nt: TGTGCCAGCTCATCGGCCGGGAATTACTATGGCTACACCTTC

v_call: TRBV7-8
clone_size: .
d_call: TRBD1
j_call: TRBJ1-3
cdr3_length: 14
cdr3_aa: CASNTGGFGNTIYF
cdr3_nt: TGTGCCAGCAACACAGGGGGCTTTGGAAACACCATATATTTT

v_call: TRBV18
clone_size: .
d_call: .
j_call: TRBJ2-5
cdr3_length: 14
cdr3_aa: CASSPGNRQETQYF
cdr3_nt: TGTGCCAGCTCACCAGGGAACAGGCAAGAGACCCAGTACTTC

v_call: TRBV5-1
clone_size: many
d_call: .
j_call: TRBJ2-4
cdr3_length: 14
cdr3_aa: CASSPDITKNIQYF
cdr3_nt: TGCGCCAGCAGCCCCGACATCACCAAAAACATTCAGTACTTC

v_call: TRBV6-5
clone_size: many
d_call: .
j_call: TRBJ1-2
cdr3_length: 12
cdr3_aa: CASRKTYDGYTF
cdr3_nt: TGTGCCAGCAGAAAAACCTATGATGGCTACACCTTC

v_call: TRBV20-1
clone_size: .
d_call: .
j_call: TRBJ2-3
cdr3_length: 13
cdr3_aa: CSARDSSTDTQYF
cdr3_nt: TGCAGTGCTAGGGACAGTAGCACAGATACGCAGTATTTT

v_call: TRBV28
clone_size: .
d_call: .
j_call: TRBJ1-2
cdr3_length: 14
cdr3_aa: CASSFLSGIGGYTF
cdr3_nt: TGTGCCAGCAGTTTTCTATCGGGAATTGGTGGCTACACCTTC